These 15 T cell receptor beta chains share one sample of origin, sequenced in a study of cytomegalovirus exposure and HLA in healthy donors. PCR was performed using 60 Vbeta and 13 Jbeta primers. The method was immunoSEQ multiplex PCR; TCRdb's version includes in-frame clones alone and lacks a portion of them. The sample data list roughly 100,000 clones. The sequenced material came from PBMCs. These receptors came from a man in his forties or fifties in good health and CMV-seropositive.

V gene TRBV9 combines with J gene TRBJ1-4, with D perhaps matching TRBD1 (5 bases). V lost 0 bases, J lost 2 bases, and 14 bases lay in between. The germline CDR1 and CDR2 sequences are SGDLS and YYNGEE. The CDR3 has 17 amino acids. The CDR3 DNA reads as TGTGCCAGCAGCGTAGGTCCCGCAGGGCTGACTAATGAAAAACTGTTTTTT. Its protein is CASSVGPAGLTNEKLFF.

V usage is TRBV4-2 and J usage is TRBJ2-1; 8 nucleotides match TRBD2. CDR3 length: 16 amino acids. Germline lookup yields CDR1 LGHNA and CDR2 YNFKEQ. Trimming took 4 bases from V and 12 from J; bases not matched to a gene: 17. CDR3 DNA sequence: TGTGCCAGCAGCCTAGGGTCCGGGACTAGTGGGTGGGGGCAGTTCTTC. Translation: CASSLGSGTSGWGQFF.

The chain has TRBV30 and TRBJ2-3, with D possibly matching TRBD2 (5 bases). Germline assignment: CDR1 GTSNPN and CDR2 SVGIG (reference sequence). This CDR3 spans 13 amino acids. The V end lost 7 bases, the J end lost 1 base, and 12 bases lay between the germline ends. CDR3 DNA: TGTGCCTCCAGGCGGGCAGGCACAGATACGCAGTATTTT. Translated: CASRRAGTDTQYF.

J is TRBJ1-1 and V is TRBV30; TRBD1 agrees at 10 bases. The J segment lost 3 bases and the V segment lost 2 bases, leaving 3 bases of the junction unmatched. CDR3 size: 14 residues. The germline CDR1 and CDR2 sequences are GTSNPN and SVGIG (reference sequence). The CDR3 region is CAWSKTGGYTEAFF. CDR3 nucleotide sequence: TGTGCCTGGAGTAAGACAGGGGGCTACACTGAAGCTTTCTTT.

The chain carries TRBV5-1 and TRBJ2-3; TRBD2 matches 13 bases. The CDR3 extends over 17 amino acids. Germline V gene lookup returns CDR1 SGHRS and CDR2 YFSETQ. V trimming: 3 bases; J trimming: 2 bases; junction bases outside the gene matches: 6. The CDR3 DNA is TGCGCCAGCAGCTCCAGACTAGCGGGAGGTTCCACAGATACGCAGTATTTT. Translating it yields CASSSRLAGGSTDTQYF. The whole variable domain, remainder taken from reference TRBV5-1 and TRBJ2-3, is KAGVTQTPRYLIKTRGQQVTLSCSPISGHRSVSWYQQTPGQGLQFLFEYFSETQRNKGNFPGRFSGRQFSNSRSEMNVSTLELGDSALYLCASSSRLAGGSTDTQYFGPGTRLTVL.

This chain links TRBV7-2 with TRBJ1-2; TRBD1 agrees at 9 bases. Germline CDR1 SGHTA, CDR2 FQGNSA. Trimming took 5 bases from V and 7 from J; bases not matched to a gene: 8. The CDR3 covers 14 residues. CDR3 sequence: CASSTRTGEAGYTF. CDR3 coding DNA: TGTGCCAGCAGCACTCGGACAGGGGAGGCTGGCTACACCTTC.

For the CDR3, the DNA is TGCGCCAGCACCCCGCTCCTTAGGGGAAACGAGCAGTACTTC. Its protein product is CASTPLLRGNEQYF. The chain employs TRBV4-1 and TRBJ2-7; possibly TRBD1 for D (5 bases). Germline lookup yields CDR1 MGHRA and CDR2 YSYEKL. The CDR3 runs to 14 residues. V was shortened by 7 bases and J by 5 bases, with 18 bases between the two germline ends.

The J gene is TRBJ2-6, the V gene TRBV30; 11 bases are shared with TRBD2. Germline V lookup: CDR1 GTSNPN, CDR2 SVGIG (reference sequence). The CDR3 is 17 residues long. The V gene end was trimmed by 5 bases and the J gene end by 4 bases; junction bases not matched to a gene: 10. For the CDR3, the DNA is TGTGCCTGGGTACTAGCGGGAGTATCGGGAGGGGCCAACGTCCTGACTTTC. The encoded protein is CAWVLAGVSGGANVLTF.

The chain recombines TRBV4-3 with TRBJ1-3; D is uncertain. CDR1 and CDR2 (germline): LGHNA, YSLEER. V lost 0 bases and J lost 4, with 10 bases in between. CDR3 length equals 15 residues. CDR3 protein: CASSQDSSGGNTIYF. CDR3 nucleotide sequence: TGCGCCAGCAGCCAAGATTCATCGGGAGGAAACACCATATATTTT.

This chain uses TRBV5-1 with TRBJ2-5; 7 positions agree with TRBD1. Germline CDR1 is SGHRS and CDR2 is YFSETQ. V shed 3 bases and J 7 bases; nucleotides not matched to a gene: 6. The length of the CDR3 is 13 residues. The CDR3 region is CASSYDRVGTQYF. For the CDR3, the DNA is TGCGCCAGCAGCTACGACAGGGTCGGGACCCAGTACTTC. Variable domain in full (rest from reference TRBV5-1 and TRBJ2-5): KAGVTQTPRYLIKTRGQQVTLSCSPISGHRSVSWYQQTPGQGLQFLFEYFSETQRNKGNFPGRFSGRQFSNSRSEMNVSTLELGDSALYLCASSYDRVGTQYFGPGTRLLVL.

The chain combines TRBV7-6 with TRBJ1-1, with TRBD1 matching 10 bases. Germline V CDR1 and CDR2: SGHVS, FNYEAQ. The length of the CDR3 is 18 residues. With 0 bases clipped from V and 0 bases from J, the junction kept 7 bases outside the gene matches. CDR3 sequence: CASSLATGTGVVNTEAFF. DNA for the CDR3: TGTGCCAGCAGCTTAGCTACCGGGACAGGGGTGGTGAACACTGAAGCTTTCTTT.

J is TRBJ2-1 and V is TRBV30, with a tentative D call TRBD2 (6 bases). The germline CDR1 and CDR2 sequences are GTSNPN and SVGIG (reference sequence). Between the trimmed V and J ends, which lost 2 bases and 5 bases, there was a span of 16 bases. CDR3 length: 15 residues. CDR3 in amino acids: CAWSKEGAGNNEQFF. The CDR3 DNA sequence: TGTGCCTGGAGTAAGGAGGGCGCAGGGAACAATGAGCAGTTCTTC.

The chain joins TRBV18 to TRBJ2-5; TRBD1 matches 8 bases. Germline V gene sequence: CDR1 KGHSH, CDR2 LQKENI. V was clipped by 2 bases and J by 1 base; unmatched bases: 3. The CDR3 runs 15 residues. CDR3: CASSPRQGLQETQYF. CDR3 nucleotide sequence: TGTGCCAGCTCACCAAGACAGGGGCTCCAAGAGACCCAGTACTTC.

The V call is TRBV28, the J call TRBJ1-2, with 7 bases matching TRBD1. This CDR3 spans 14 amino acids. The junction had 6 bases not matched to a gene; V was cut back by 6 bases and J by 2 bases. Per germline, CDR1 MDHEN and CDR2 SYDVKM. CDR3 sequence (DNA): TGTGCCAGCAGCCCACAGGGGAACAACTATGGCTACACCTTC. Translated: CASSPQGNNYGYTF.

This chain joins TRBV6-5 and TRBJ1-5; TRBD1 agrees at 9 bases. Germline loops: CDR1 MNHEY, CDR2 SVGAGI. Trimming cost V 4 bases and J 9 bases; bases outside gene matches: 7. The CDR3 has 14 amino acids. In DNA form, the CDR3 reads TGTGCCAGCAGTTCCGGACAGGGGTATCGGCCCCAGCATTTT. Its translation: CASSSGQGYRPQHF.